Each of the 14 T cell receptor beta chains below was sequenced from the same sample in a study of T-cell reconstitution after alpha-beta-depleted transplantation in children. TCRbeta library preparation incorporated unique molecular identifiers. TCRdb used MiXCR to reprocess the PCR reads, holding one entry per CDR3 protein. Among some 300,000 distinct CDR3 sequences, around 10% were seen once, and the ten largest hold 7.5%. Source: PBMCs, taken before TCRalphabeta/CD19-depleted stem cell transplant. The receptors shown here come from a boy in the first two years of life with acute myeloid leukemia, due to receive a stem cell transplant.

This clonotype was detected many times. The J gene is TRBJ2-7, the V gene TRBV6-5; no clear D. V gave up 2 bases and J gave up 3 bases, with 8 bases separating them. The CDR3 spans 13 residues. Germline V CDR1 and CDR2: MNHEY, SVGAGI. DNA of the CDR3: TGTGCCAGCAGTTACAGGGCAGTCTACGAGCAGTACTTC. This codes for CASSYRAVYEQYF.

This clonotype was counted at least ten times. The CDR3 loop is CASSPEAGDADTQYF. The DNA of the CDR3 is TGTGCCAGCAGCCCAGAGGCAGGGGACGCAGATACGCAGTATTTT. The V and J genes are TRBV7-2 and TRBJ2-3, with D maybe TRBD1 (6 bases). Per the germline V gene, CDR1 is SGHTA and CDR2 is FQGNSA. V was cut by 5 bases and J by 4 bases, with 16 bases left in between. The CDR3 has 15 amino acids.

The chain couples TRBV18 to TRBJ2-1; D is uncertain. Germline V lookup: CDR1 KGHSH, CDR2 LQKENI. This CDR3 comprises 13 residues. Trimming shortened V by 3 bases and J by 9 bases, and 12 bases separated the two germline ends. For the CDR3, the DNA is TGTGCCAGCTCACCTGAGATGGGGATTGAGCAGTTCTTC. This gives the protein CASSPEMGIEQFF.

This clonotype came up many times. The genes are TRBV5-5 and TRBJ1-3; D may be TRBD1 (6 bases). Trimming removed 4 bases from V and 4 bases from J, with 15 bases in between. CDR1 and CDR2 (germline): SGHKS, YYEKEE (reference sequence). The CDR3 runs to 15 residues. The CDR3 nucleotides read TGTGCCAGCAGCACGCAGACAGGTCTGGGAAACACCATATATTTT. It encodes CASSTQTGLGNTIYF.

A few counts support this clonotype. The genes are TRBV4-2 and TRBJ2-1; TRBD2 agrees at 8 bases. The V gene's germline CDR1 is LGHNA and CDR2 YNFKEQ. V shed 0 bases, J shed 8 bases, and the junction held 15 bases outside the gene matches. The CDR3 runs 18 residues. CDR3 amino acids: CASSQDPFIAGIEDEQFF. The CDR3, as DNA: TGTGCCAGCAGCCAAGATCCCTTTATAGCGGGAATTGAAGATGAGCAGTTCTTC.

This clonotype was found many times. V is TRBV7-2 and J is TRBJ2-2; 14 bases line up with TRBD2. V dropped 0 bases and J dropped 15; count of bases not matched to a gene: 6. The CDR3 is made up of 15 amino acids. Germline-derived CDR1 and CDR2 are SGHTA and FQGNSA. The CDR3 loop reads CASSLAPGLAGELFF. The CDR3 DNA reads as TGTGCCAGCAGCTTAGCCCCGGGACTAGCGGGAGAGTTGTTTTTT.

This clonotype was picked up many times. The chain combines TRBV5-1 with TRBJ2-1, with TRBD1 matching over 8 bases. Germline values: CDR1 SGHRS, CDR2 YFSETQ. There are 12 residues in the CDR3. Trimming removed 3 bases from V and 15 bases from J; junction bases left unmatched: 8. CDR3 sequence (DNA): TGCGCCAGCAGCTCCGACAGGGGTTGGCGGTTCTTC. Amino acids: CASSSDRGWRFF.

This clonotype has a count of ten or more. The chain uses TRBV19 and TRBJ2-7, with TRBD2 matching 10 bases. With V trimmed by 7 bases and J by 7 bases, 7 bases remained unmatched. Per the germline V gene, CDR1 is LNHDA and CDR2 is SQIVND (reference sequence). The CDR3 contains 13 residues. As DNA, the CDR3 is TGTGCCAGTAACCCTAGCGGGAGTCATGAGCAGTACTTC. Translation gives CASNPSGSHEQYF. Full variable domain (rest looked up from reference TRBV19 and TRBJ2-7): DGGITQSPKYLFRKEGQNVTLSCEQNLNHDAMYWYRQDPGQGLRLIYYSQIVNDFQKGDIAEGYSVSREKKESFPLTVTSAQKNPTAFYLCASNPSGSHEQYFGPGTRLTVT.

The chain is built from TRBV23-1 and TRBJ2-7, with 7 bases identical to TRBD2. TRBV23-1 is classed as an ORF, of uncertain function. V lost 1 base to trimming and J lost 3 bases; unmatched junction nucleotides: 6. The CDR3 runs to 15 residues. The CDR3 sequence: CASSQCRDYHYEQYF. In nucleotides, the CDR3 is TGCGCCAGCAGTCAATGCCGGGACTATCACTACGAGCAGTACTTC.

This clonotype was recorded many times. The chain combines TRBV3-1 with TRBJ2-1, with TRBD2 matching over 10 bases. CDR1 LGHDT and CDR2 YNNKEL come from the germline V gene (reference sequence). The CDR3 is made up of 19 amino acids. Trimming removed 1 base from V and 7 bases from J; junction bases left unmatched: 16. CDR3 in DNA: TGTGCCAGCAGCCAAGGGAGGGCTAGCGGGAGCCGTTCGGGAAATGAGCAGTTCTTC. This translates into CASSQGRASGSRSGNEQFF.

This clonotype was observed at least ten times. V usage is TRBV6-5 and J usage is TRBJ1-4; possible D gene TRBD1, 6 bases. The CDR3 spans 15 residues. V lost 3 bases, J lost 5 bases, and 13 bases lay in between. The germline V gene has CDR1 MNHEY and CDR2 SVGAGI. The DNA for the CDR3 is TGTGCCAGCAGTTATTTCAGGGGCCGGAATGAAAAACTGTTTTTT. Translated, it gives CASSYFRGRNEKLFF.

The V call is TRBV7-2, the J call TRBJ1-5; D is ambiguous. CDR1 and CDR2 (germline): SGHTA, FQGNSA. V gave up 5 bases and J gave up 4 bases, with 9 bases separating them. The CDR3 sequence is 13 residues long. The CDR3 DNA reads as TGTGCCAGCAGCACTAGCGTTAATCAGCCCCAGCATTTT. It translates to CASSTSVNQPQHF.

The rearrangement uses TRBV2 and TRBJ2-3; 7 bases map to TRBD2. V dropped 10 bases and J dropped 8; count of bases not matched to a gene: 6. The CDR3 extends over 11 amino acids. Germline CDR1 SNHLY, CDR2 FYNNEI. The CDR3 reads CAICSGGTQYF. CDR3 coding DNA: TGTGCCATCTGCTCGGGGGGTACGCAGTATTTT.

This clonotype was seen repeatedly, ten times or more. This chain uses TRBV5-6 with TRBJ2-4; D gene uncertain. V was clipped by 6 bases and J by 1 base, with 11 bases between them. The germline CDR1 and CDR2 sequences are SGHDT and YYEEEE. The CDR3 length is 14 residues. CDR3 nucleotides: TGTGCCAGCACTCTAAGGTCGGCCAAAAACATTCAGTACTTC. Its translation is CASTLRSAKNIQYF.